This TCR beta chain emerged from a study of cytomegalovirus exposure and HLA in healthy donors (TCRdb year 2017). Some background on the complete study: An earlier analysis of 587 of the donors reported approximately 280 Gb of sequence data and 95 million to 140 million unique TCR beta sequences obtained from about 170 million T cells. A few DR-DQ haplotypes were treated as single units for association and clustering because of strong linkage in the cohort. Typing coverage differed by locus: A, B, C, DRB1 and DQB1 were typed in about 620-630 donors, DQA1 in roughly 510, DPA1 in 606, and DPB1 in just under 480. Of the 350 to 450 genotyped donors, less than 85% were placed in the genetic ancestry cluster associated with self-reported Caucasian donors. All discovery cohort repertoires had been generated on a single sequencing platform. An early release covering roughly 640 HLA-typed donors comprised approximately 290 gigabases of sequencing data and tens of millions of unique TCR sequences. A later analysis re-examined previously published TCR beta repertoires from 610 or so donors and added high-resolution HLA genotyping to investigate patterns of TCR occurrence. A separate validation cohort of about 110 different subjects was used in addition to the roughly 640-subject first cohort. HLA typing included class I and class II loci at four-digit resolution. Donor age, sex, ethnicity and CMV serostatus were collected together with the repertoire data. In the later analysis, no new phenotypic data were used to find candidate immune exposures; instead, reliance was placed on TCR beta sequences and their occurrence across donors. The study aimed to test whether signatures of past pathogen exposure could be identified by cataloging public T cell receptors. Among 398 genotyped donors of the cohort, an average of around 240,000 unique TCR beta nucleotide sequences were sequenced per donor, roughly 20% of them non-productive. To predict cytomegalovirus infection status, the study brought together high-throughput TCR immunosequencing, statistical association of individual TCRs with disease status, and machine learning. A later genetic analysis used genome-wide SNP genotypes for about three fifths of the roughly 700 donors, treating that subset as a discovery cohort. The study used immunosequencing to profile the T cell repertoires of 666 subjects and linked those repertoires to cytomegalovirus serostatus. To decide whether each TCR beta V gene segment behaved as functional or pseudogenic, an earlier analysis of nearly 600 of the donors relied on high-throughput TCR beta sequencing. Overall study outcomes, separate from this receptor: In a later analysis, the rate of TCR association differed among HLA loci, with DRB1 alleles having the most associated TCRs and HLA-C alleles having the fewest. Seventeen rarely observed V segments, including chromosome 9 orphons, were excluded from the earlier analysis of several hundred of the donors because counts were too low. The presence/absence analyses assumed that sequencing depth was roughly uniform across donors, and that assumption may not be true. A later analysis reported that several top co-occurrence clusters appeared linked to parvovirus B19, influenza, CMV and Epstein-Barr virus. Because some donors lacked HLA typing at each locus, the association tests relied only on the typed subset. A later analysis associated about 17,000 TCR beta sequences with specific HLA alleles at a false discovery rate of 0.05. In both the original and validation cohorts, the classifier was reported to diagnose cytomegalovirus status with high specificity and sensitivity. Immune exposure information for the cohort was limited to CMV serostatus. A cluster of highly shared sequence variants was judged likely to be a technical artifact of the sequencing pipeline. The authors suggested that the approach could potentially be extended to other disease states and immunological phenotypes. In an earlier analysis of approximately 590 of the donors, most TCR beta V segments were observed in productive rearrangements about 90% or about 30% of the time, broadly matching IMGT annotations. The study listed 150 to 200 TCR beta chains as associated with cytomegalovirus. V-gene and J-gene trimming of TCR beta chains was associated with a missense DCLRE1C variant in a later genetic analysis, and the association was replicated in an independent cohort. In vitro tests confirmed that a few of the cytomegalovirus-associated TCR beta chains recognize cytomegalovirus antigens. The cohort was sequenced for TCR beta chains only, and without alpha or paired-chain data the features that could be detected were limited. In a later genetic analysis, fewer N-insertions in productive TCRs were reported among donors in an Asian-associated ancestry cluster than the approximately 630-donor mean. Linkage disequilibrium might explain the correlated functional status among segregating V segments, but an unknown experimental factor could not be excluded. A further reported finding was that TCR beta sequences accurately predicted the HLA-A and HLA-B alleles for most subjects in the first cohort. Most TCR sequences were seen in very few donors, while some public TCRs were found in many individuals. Most CMV-associated TCR beta chains appeared to be HLA-restricted in a later analysis, and the HLA associations seemed to be driven largely by CMV exposure. In a later analysis, HLA-associated TCR beta chains were found to be more clonally expanded and to have lower generation probabilities than equally common non-associated chains. When HLA alleles, especially DR and DQ, strongly co-occurred, TCR associations were difficult to assign to individual alleles.

Comment on this clone: Its antigen has not been determined. There are no base qualities to consult, and no much larger clone falls within one base.

In total, approximately 700 healthy bone marrow donors made up the cohort. At the time of sampling, all cohort members were nominally healthy, though unrecorded immune exposures were likely present. The donor was CMV seropositive and was included in the group of 250 to 300 seropositive cohort members. Each donor provided a peripheral blood sample, and peripheral blood mononuclear cells were used for TCR beta sequencing. The Qiagen DNeasy Blood Extraction Kit was used to extract genomic DNA from the blood cell samples. Libraries were made using the immunoSEQ multiplex PCR assay. A mixture of 60 forward primers for TCR Vbeta segments and 13 reverse primers for TCR Jbeta segments was used in the multiplex PCR. The CDR3 region of rearranged TCR beta genes was amplified from genomic DNA by a multiplex PCR assay. The amplified TCR beta libraries were sequenced on the Illumina HiSeq System as 87-base-pair reads. Per the original workflow: A later analysis counted some 80 million unique TCR beta chains across the 666 repertoires, and 10 million to 11 million of these chains were shared by at least two donors. Raw reads were error-corrected and collapsed into unique sequences with a nearest-neighbor algorithm that merged closely related sequences to remove PCR and sequencing errors. Alignment of CDR3 sequences to IMGT reference sequences was used to assign V, D and J gene segments. For a sequence to be retained, a match of at least six nucleotides was required to both a V gene segment and a J gene segment. Rearrangements were called productive when the CDR3 lacked stop codons and stayed in frame with V and J; all others were non-productive. Following IMGT convention, CDR3 was defined as the stretch from the second conserved V-encoded cysteine to the conserved J-encoded phenylalanine. The earlier analysis of 550 to 650 of the donors excluded any sequence lacking an unambiguous match to a single V gene segment. In an earlier analysis of approximately 550 of the donors, V segments were called functional above 56.7% productive rearrangements and were called segregating when the between-donor standard deviation exceeded 5%. To diagnose cytomegalovirus status from the catalog of TCR beta chain sequences, a statistical classification framework was built. In a later analysis, V and J genes were assigned by comparing TCR nucleotide sequences against IMGT/GENE-DB human TR gene sequences. In a later analysis, CDR3 sequences and most-parsimonious VDJ recombination scenarios were assigned using the TCRdist pipeline. In a later analysis, every TCR beta chain was defined by the combination of its CDR3 amino acid sequence and its V-gene family, and reads without a unique V-gene family were dropped. As a way to deal with suspected cross-contamination and a sequencing artifact, a later analysis dropped under 600 nucleotide sequences that were highly shared and had low generation probability. In a later analysis, a clonal expansion index was calculated for each public chain from normalized within-repertoire ranks of inferred template counts. In a later analysis, generation probabilities were computed using a VDJ recombination model fitted to out-of-frame rearrangements, and the results were checked against IGoR. Hypergeometric tests were used in a later analysis to score TCR-TCR, TCR-HLA and TCR-CMV co-occurrence, with a repertoire-size bias correction applied to the TCR pairs. False discovery rates were estimated in a later analysis by permuting HLA or CMV assignments 20 times. A later analysis grouped co-occurring TCRs with DBSCAN, adding TCRdist sequence similarity when clustering within HLA-allele-positive subsets. Co-occurrence clustering excluded repertoires with fewer than 30,000 or more than 120,000 public chains, plus five with anomalous nucleotide sharing. The clones in this table, taken by TCRdb from immuneACCESS, are in-frame only. Not every clone is retained; where verified, under half of the shortfall comes from an unresolved V gene, and the cause of the rest is unknown. V, J and clone size derive from that table, while D and trimming were established from the DNA sequence. The sample profile shows roughly 130,000 clones; about 66% of them were found once. The ten biggest clones cover approximately 1.5% of the sample.

Sequenced sample: PBMCs. This sequence was found in a man aged 30 to 45 in good health and CMV-seropositive.

DNA sequence: TGTGCCAGCACTCCCCCCCGGGACTCCAACTATGGCTACACCTTC. It codes for CASTPPRDSNYGYTF. The receptor chain draws on TRBV2 and TRBJ1-2; the D gene is perhaps TRBD1, from 5 matching bases. The germline V gene provides CDR1 SNHLY and CDR2 FYNNEI. The CDR3 sequence holds 15 residues, the cysteine and phenylalanine included. Only the CDR3 DNA is retained, 45 bases long and in frame from the first base. V loses 7 bases, J loses 2 bases, and the germline ends lie 17 bases apart.